These 30 T cell receptor beta chains share one sample of origin, sequenced in a study of T cell responses to AZD1222 COVID-19 vaccine. Method: immunoSEQ multiplex PCR; TCRdb's copy keeps in-frame clones and lacks some. This sample has 150,000 to 160,000 clones, with about 88% found just once. Specimen: peripheral blood, collected on day 0 of AZD1222 vaccination. These receptors came from an adult in good health.

V is TRBV4-2 and J is TRBJ1-6, with TRBD1 identical over 8 bases. CDR1 and CDR2 from the germline V gene are LGHNA and YNFKEQ. Germline trimming cut 6 bases from V and 8 bases from J; bases unmatched to any gene: 12. This CDR3 is 16 amino acids long. This CDR3 reads CASRPEMDREDSPLHF. DNA of the CDR3: TGTGCCAGCAGACCCGAGATGGACAGGGAGGATTCACCCCTCCACTTT.

The sample holds one count of this clone. The gene calls are TRBV3-1 (or the pseudogene TRBV3-2) and TRBJ1-2, with D possibly being TRBD1 (5 bases). This CDR3 region has 13 residues. The V gene lost 4 bases and the J gene lost 1 base, with 7 bases spanning the gap. CDR1 is LGHDT, CDR2 YNNKEL, per germline (reference sequence). In nucleotides, the CDR3 is TGTGCCAGCAGCCGGGACGGTAACTATGGCTACACCTTC. It yields the protein CASSRDGNYGYTF.

This clone was seen a handful of times. This chain links TRBV12-3 or TRBV12-4 with TRBJ1-2; perhaps TRBD1 as D (6 bases). This CDR3 has 13 residues. V gave up 6 bases and J gave up 3 bases, with 11 bases separating them. CDR3 bases: TGTGCCAGCAGATCGCCAGGGGACTATGGCTACACCTTC. This translates into CASRSPGDYGYTF.

This clone was seen more than once but under ten times. This sequence joins TRBV7-2 and TRBJ1-3; D is unresolved. With 5 bases removed from V and 0 bases from J, the gap between germline ends came to 14 bases. The CDR3 is 16 amino acids. Germline CDR1 and CDR2: SGHTA and FQGNSA. CDR3 bases: TGTGCCAGCAGCCCCCATATAGGCAGCTCTGGAAACACCATATATTTT. Translating it yields CASSPHIGSSGNTIYF.

This clone was found a few times. This chain joins TRBV28 and TRBJ1-1, with TRBD1 matching over 8 bases. Germline loops: CDR1 MDHEN, CDR2 SYDVKM. Trimming removed 5 bases from V and 1 base from J; junction bases left unmatched: 15. There are 18 residues in the CDR3. CDR3 coding DNA: TGTGCCAGCAGTCCGATTTGGGGGACAGGTAAGGGGAACACTGAAGCTTTCTTT. Its translation: CASSPIWGTGKGNTEAFF.

The chain carries TRBV3-1 (or the pseudogene TRBV3-2) and TRBJ1-4; D possibly corresponds to TRBD1 (5 bases). V gave up 3 bases and J gave up 7 bases, with 12 bases separating them. This CDR3 has 14 amino acids. In germline, CDR1 is LGHDT, CDR2 YNNKEL (reference sequence). The CDR3 nucleotides read TGTGCCAGCAGCCAGAGAGGGGAGAGTGAAAAACTGTTTTTT. It is translated as CASSQRGESEKLFF.

This clone has only one observation. V gene TRBV28 combines with J gene TRBJ1-5; the D is unclear. Deletions cut 4 bases from V and 0 bases from J, with 16 bases between. Germline V lookup: CDR1 MDHEN, CDR2 SYDVKM. The CDR3 loop spans 17 amino acids. The CDR3 loop reads CASSSEGWGPSNQPQHF. CDR3 in DNA: TGTGCCAGCAGTTCCGAGGGTTGGGGTCCTAGCAATCAGCCCCAGCATTTT.

This sequence joins TRBV2 and TRBJ1-1; tentative D call: TRBD1 (6 bases). Per the germline V gene, CDR1 is SNHLY and CDR2 is FYNNEI. The CDR3 has 13 amino acids. Deletions cut 5 bases from V and 1 base from J, with 8 bases between. CDR3 in amino acids: CASSLQGNTEAFF. CDR3 bases: TGTGCCAGCAGTTTACAGGGGAACACTGAAGCTTTCTTT.

The chain joins TRBV7-9 to TRBJ1-5; D remains unclear. Deletions cut 5 bases from V and 1 base from J, with 6 bases between. The CDR3 is 13 residues long. Germline V gene lookup returns CDR1 SEHNR and CDR2 FQNEAQ (reference sequence). CDR3 in DNA: TGTGCCAGCAGCCCCCACAGCAATCAGCCCCAGCATTTT. The encoded protein is CASSPHSNQPQHF.

The rearrangement joins TRBV6-2 or TRBV6-3 to TRBJ2-5; 8 nucleotides align to TRBD1. V gave up 0 bases and J gave up 2 bases; unmatched junction bases: 5. CDR1 is MNHEY and CDR2 is SVGEGT in the germline V gene. This CDR3 has 16 amino acids. The CDR3 is CASSYSGQGGQETQYF. CDR3 DNA sequence: TGTGCCAGCAGTTACTCCGGACAGGGCGGGCAAGAGACCCAGTACTTC.

This chain uses TRBV10-3 with TRBJ2-7, with 7 bases matching TRBD1. V shed 6 bases, J shed 3 bases, and the junction held 8 bases outside the gene matches. Germline V gene data show CDR1 as ENHRY and CDR2 as SYGVKD. The CDR3 runs 14 residues. As DNA, the CDR3 is TGTGCCATCAGCCTCCGGGACAGAAACTACGAGCAGTACTTC. This gives the protein CAISLRDRNYEQYF.

The chain links TRBV10-3 to TRBJ1-2; D gene uncertain. From germline, CDR1 is ENHRY and CDR2 SYGVKD. Trimming took off 7 bases at V and 8 bases at J, with 23 bases between the two ends. The CDR3 spans 15 residues. DNA of the CDR3: TGTGCCATCAATCTAAAGGGAGAGGGTCGTTCAGGCTACACCTTC. As protein: CAINLKGEGRSGYTF.

V and J are TRBV2 and TRBJ1-6, with TRBD1 identical over 9 bases. This CDR3 is 16 amino acids long. The germline CDR1 and CDR2 sequences are SNHLY and FYNNEI. V lost 5 bases to trimming and J lost 4 bases; unmatched junction nucleotides: 6. CDR3 nucleotides: TGTGCCAGCAGTCCACAGGGGGCGTCGTATAATTCACCCCTCCACTTT. Encoded protein: CASSPQGASYNSPLHF.

The chain couples TRBV10-1 to TRBJ2-3; a possible D gene is TRBD1 (5 bases). This CDR3 is built from 16 residues. Germline V gene data show CDR1 as WNHNN and CDR2 as SYGVQD (reference sequence). V lost 0 bases and J lost 1, with 11 bases in between. The CDR3 loop reads CASSESSGKRTDTQYF. In nucleotides, the CDR3 is TGCGCCAGCAGTGAGTCGTCAGGGAAACGCACAGATACGCAGTATTTT.

This clone showed up just a few times. This chain links TRBV10-2 with TRBJ2-2, with TRBD1 matching over 11 bases. Germline V lookup: CDR1 WSHSY, CDR2 SAAADI. This CDR3 spans 15 amino acids. V was pared by 6 bases and J by 6 bases, with 6 bases of the junction left unmatched. The CDR3: CASRRDRGTSGELFF. The CDR3 coding sequence is TGCGCCAGCAGGCGGGACAGGGGGACATCCGGGGAGCTGTTTTTT.

Only one count was recorded for this clone. The CDR3 DNA sequence: TGTGCCAGCTCACTCCAGACAGGGCAGGGCACTGAAGCTTTCTTT. Its protein product is CASSLQTGQGTEAFF. The V call is TRBV18, the J call TRBJ1-1; 7 bases match TRBD1. V was pared by 4 bases and J by 4 bases, with 9 bases of the junction left unmatched. The germline V gene encodes CDR1 KGHSH and CDR2 LQKENI. The CDR3 totals 15 residues.

This chain uses TRBV7-2 with TRBJ1-1; TRBD1 matches 9 bases. V lost 0 bases and J lost 3; bases outside the gene matches: 2. Germline CDR1 and CDR2: SGHTA and FQGNSA. The CDR3 length is 15 residues. CDR3 residues: CASSLAGQGYTEAFF. The CDR3 DNA reads as TGTGCCAGCAGCTTAGCGGGACAGGGTTACACTGAAGCTTTCTTT.

V is TRBV2 and J is TRBJ2-5; unclear D gene. This CDR3 region has 14 residues. Germline loops: CDR1 SNHLY, CDR2 FYNNEI. Trimming removed 6 bases from V and 5 bases from J, with 16 bases in between. The CDR3 spells CASRPLAALETQYF. The CDR3 coding sequence is TGTGCCAGCAGACCCCTCGCGGCGTTGGAGACCCAGTACTTC. The full variable domain, its missing parts supplied by reference TRBV2 and TRBJ2-5, is EPEVTQTPSHQVTQMGQEVILRCVPISNHLYFYWYRQILGQKVEFLVSFYNNEISEKSEIFDDQFSVERPDGSNFTLKIRSTKLEDSAMYFCASRPLAALETQYFGPGTRLLVL.

The chain recombines TRBV3-1 (or the pseudogene TRBV3-2) with TRBJ2-2; 9 bases are a match to TRBD2. Germline CDR1 reads LGHDT; CDR2 reads YNNKEL (reference sequence). V lost 3 bases to trimming and J lost 4 bases; unmatched junction nucleotides: 9. There are 17 residues in the CDR3. The CDR3 nucleotides are TGTGCCAGCAGCCACCCCGGGGTAGCGGGGGCCACCGGGGAGCTGTTTTTT. Translating it yields CASSHPGVAGATGELFF.

The genes are TRBV7-2 and TRBJ2-5; no definite D call. The germline gives CDR1 SGHTA, CDR2 FQGNSA. The CDR3 spans 15 residues. With 5 bases removed from V and 2 bases from J, the gap between germline ends came to 15 bases. The CDR3 spells CASSPRSVTQETQYF. CDR3 sequence (DNA): TGTGCCAGCAGCCCTAGGTCGGTTACTCAAGAGACCCAGTACTTC.

The CDR3 coding sequence is TGTGCCAGCAGCCCCGTAGGCCCTGGAAACACCATATATTTT. Translation: CASSPVGPGNTIYF. The chain recombines TRBV7-2 with TRBJ1-3; D is unresolved. The germline V gene has CDR1 SGHTA and CDR2 FQGNSA. The CDR3 runs to 14 residues. Trimming pared 5 bases from V and 2 bases from J, leaving 10 bases between.

The chain links TRBV28 to TRBJ2-5; 13 bases line up with TRBD2. V gave up 6 bases and J gave up 4 bases; unmatched junction bases: 14. This CDR3 spans 18 amino acids. Germline V lookup: CDR1 MDHEN, CDR2 SYDVKM. The CDR3 spells CASSRLGLAGAFRETQYF. The CDR3 DNA is TGTGCCAGCAGCCGACTTGGACTAGCGGGGGCTTTTCGAGAGACCCAGTACTTC.

J is TRBJ1-2 and V is TRBV6-6; 8 bases line up with TRBD1. There are 13 residues in the CDR3. Trimming removed 2 bases from V and 8 bases from J; junction bases left unmatched: 4. Germline values: CDR1 MNHNY, CDR2 SVGAGI (reference sequence). The CDR3, as DNA: TGTGCCAGCAGTTACCAGGGGGCGACCGGCTACACCTTC. As protein: CASSYQGATGYTF.

This rearrangement joins TRBV5-1 to TRBJ2-7; unclear D gene. Looked up from germline, CDR1 is SGHRS and CDR2 is YFSETQ. V lost 3 bases and J 6 bases, leaving 13 bases between the germline ends. The CDR3 has 13 amino acids. CDR3 in DNA: TGCGCCAGCAGCTCGAGATTTGCCCCCGAGCAGTACTTC. Its translation is CASSSRFAPEQYF.

The chain's CDR3 is CASSRERGTGVEKLFF. In nucleotides, the CDR3 is TGCGCCAGCAGCCGAGAGAGGGGGACAGGGGTCGAAAAACTGTTTTTT. The genes are TRBV4-3 and TRBJ1-4, with 10 bases that match TRBD1. CDR1 is LGHNA, CDR2 YSLEER, per germline. CDR3 length: 16 amino acids. Trimming took 4 bases from V and 8 from J; bases not matched to a gene: 10.

This clone came up a few times. This chain links TRBV29-1 with TRBJ1-2, with no clear D. The CDR3 has 13 residues. The germline V and J ends were trimmed by 3 bases and 2 bases, with 10 bases remaining between them. CDR1 and CDR2 (germline): SQVTM, ANQGSEA. The CDR3 DNA follows: TGCAGCGTTGATGAGGGTATGAACTATGGCTACACCTTC. This translates into CSVDEGMNYGYTF.

This clone was seen just once. This chain joins TRBV5-4 and TRBJ1-1; no clear D. The CDR3 runs to 14 residues. Deletions cut 1 base from V and 0 bases from J, with 7 bases between. The germline gives CDR1 SGHNT, CDR2 YYREEE (reference sequence). The CDR3 region is CASSLKGMNTEAFF. The CDR3 region has the DNA TGTGCCAGCAGCTTGAAGGGTATGAACACTGAAGCTTTCTTT.

The chain links TRBV28 to TRBJ1-4; 12 positions match TRBD1. Unmatched junction bases numbered 12, after V lost 2 bases and J lost 2 bases. The CDR3 runs 20 residues. Germline-derived CDR1 and CDR2 are MDHEN and SYDVKM. The CDR3 nucleotides read TGTGCCAGCAGTTTAACCGGGACAGGGGGCTCAGGTGGTACTAATGAAAAACTGTTTTTT. Protein sequence: CASSLTGTGGSGGTNEKLFF.

This CDR3 reads CASSSLSGGRETQYF. As DNA, the CDR3 is TGTGCCAGTAGTTCTCTGAGTGGGGGACGAGAGACCCAGTACTTC. The V gene is TRBV19, the J gene TRBJ2-5; TRBD1 or TRBD2 may be the D gene (5 bases each). CDR3 length: 15 residues. Trimming shortened V by 5 bases and J by 4 bases, and 17 bases separated the two germline ends. The germline gives CDR1 LNHDA, CDR2 SQIVND (reference sequence).

This rearrangement joins TRBV28 to TRBJ1-2, with 7 positions matching TRBD1. Trimming at V came to 10 bases and at J to 3 bases, leaving 5 bases not matched to a gene. The V gene's germline CDR1 is MDHEN and CDR2 SYDVKM. This CDR3 contains 12 residues. The CDR3 DNA follows: TGTGCCATACGCGGGACAGACTATGGCTACACCTTC. Its translation: CAIRGTDYGYTF.